The TCR beta chain described here comes from a study of identical twins. This clonotype has more than one count but fewer than ten. One entry per CDR3 protein results from TCRdb running MiXCR on the 5' RACE reads. The table shows hundreds of thousands of distinct CDR3 sequences, with about 7.3% occurring only once. A further study also used this sample, focusing on yellow fever vaccine responses in identical twins.

The specimen sequenced was memory (CD45RO+) T cells sorted from blood. The clonotype comes from a woman in her late teens or twenties in good health.

The CDR3 loop is CASSVVVTGNEQFF. Here the CDR3 DNA reads TGTGCCAGCAGCGTAGTTGTGACGGGCAATGAGCAGTTCTTC. The chain has TRBV9 and TRBJ2-1, with D unresolved. CDR3 length: 14 residues. CDR1 is SGDLS, CDR2 YYNGEE, per germline. V shed 0 bases and J shed 6 bases, with 10 bases lying between them.